This T cell receptor beta chain came from a study of OX40 agonist ivuxolimab in advanced cancers. Study overall: Dose-escalation patients had hepatocellular carcinoma, melanoma, renal cell or head and neck cancer. Overall study results and limits: Averaged across samples, CD8+ T cells carried more expanded clones than CD4+ did.

The V end lost 6 bases, the J end lost 1 base, and 13 bases lay between the germline ends. The germline gives CDR1 SNHLY, CDR2 FYNNEI. There are 15 residues in the CDR3. Only in-frame clones appear in the TCRdb table, and some are missing; sequencing was by immunoSEQ multiplex PCR. The sample contains 40,000 or so clones, 89% of which appear only once. On this clone: Its target is unknown.

The chain is built from TRBV2 and TRBJ1-5; no definite D call. The TCR originated in an adult with an advanced solid tumor such as melanoma, head and neck, liver or kidney cancer. The source material was CD4+ or CD8+ T cells sorted from blood, sampled in a trial of the OX40 agonist ivuxolimab. The CDR3 sequence is CASSPELRSNQPQHF. DNA of the CDR3: TGTGCCAGCAGCCCTGAACTCCGGAGCAATCAGCCCCAGCATTTT. Filled out from reference TRBV2 and TRBJ1-5, the complete variable domain reads EPEVTQTPSHQVTQMGQEVILRCVPISNHLYFYWYRQILGQKVEFLVSFYNNEISEKSEIFDDQFSVERPDGSNFTLKIRSTKLEDSAMYFCASSPELRSNQPQHFGDGTRLSIL.